This TCR beta chain stems from a study of cytomegalovirus exposure and HLA in healthy donors. Primers: 60 Vbeta forward and 13 Jbeta reverse. Generated by immunoSEQ multiplex PCR, the TCRdb table keeps only in-frame clones and is missing some. The sample includes fewer than 200,000 clones, approximately 80% of them seen just once. Overall study results and limits: Researchers catalogued some 160 TCR beta chains as cytomegalovirus-associated. CMV serostatus was the only immune exposure information that was available.

As to this clone: Its antigen is unknown.

The CDR3 sequence is 14 residues long. Looked up from germline, CDR1 is MNHEY and CDR2 is SMNVEV (reference sequence). Trimming removed 5 bases at V and 11 bases at J, with 18 bases between. Material for sequencing was PBMCs. The clonotype was recovered from a woman aged 25-40 years in good health and CMV-seronegative. This chain connects TRBV27 to TRBJ1-4; a possible D gene is TRBD1 (6 bases). The CDR3 DNA sequence: TGTGCCAGCAGTCTCCTACAGGGCACTGGGAAACTGTTTTTT. Amino acids: CASSLLQGTGKLFF.